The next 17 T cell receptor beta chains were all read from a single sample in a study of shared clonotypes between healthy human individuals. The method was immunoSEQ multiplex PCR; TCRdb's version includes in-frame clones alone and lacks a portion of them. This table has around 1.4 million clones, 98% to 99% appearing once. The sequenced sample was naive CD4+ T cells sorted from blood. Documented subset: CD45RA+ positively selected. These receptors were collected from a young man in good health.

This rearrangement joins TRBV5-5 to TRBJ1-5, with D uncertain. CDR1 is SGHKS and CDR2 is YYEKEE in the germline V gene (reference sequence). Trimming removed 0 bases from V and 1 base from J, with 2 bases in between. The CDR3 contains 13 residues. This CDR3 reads CASSLGSNQPQHF. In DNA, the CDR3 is TGTGCCAGCAGCTTGGGGAGCAATCAGCCCCAGCATTTT. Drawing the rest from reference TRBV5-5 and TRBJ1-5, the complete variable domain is DAGVTQSPTHLIKTRGQQVTLRCSPISGHKSVSWYQQVLGQGPQFIFQYYEKEERGRGNFPDRFSARQFPNYSSELNVNALLLGDSALYLCASSLGSNQPQHFGDGTRLSIL.

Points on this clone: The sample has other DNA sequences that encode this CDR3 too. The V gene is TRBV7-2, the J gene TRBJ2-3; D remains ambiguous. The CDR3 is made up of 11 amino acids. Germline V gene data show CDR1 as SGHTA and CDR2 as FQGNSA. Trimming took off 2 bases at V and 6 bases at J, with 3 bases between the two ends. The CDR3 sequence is CASSLSDTQYF. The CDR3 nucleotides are TGTGCCAGCAGCTTATCGGATACGCAGTATTTT.

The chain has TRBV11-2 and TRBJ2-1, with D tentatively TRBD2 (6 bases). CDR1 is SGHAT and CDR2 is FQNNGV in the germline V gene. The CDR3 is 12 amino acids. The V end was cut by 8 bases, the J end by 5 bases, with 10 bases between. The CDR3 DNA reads TGTGCCAGCGGGAGGTACGACAATGAGCAGTTCTTC. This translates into CASGRYDNEQFF.

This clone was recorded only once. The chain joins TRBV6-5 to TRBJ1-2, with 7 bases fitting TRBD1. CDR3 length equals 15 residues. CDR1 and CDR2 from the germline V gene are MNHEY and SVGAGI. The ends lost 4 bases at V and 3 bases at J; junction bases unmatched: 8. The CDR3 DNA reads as TGTGCCAGCAGTTCCTCAGGGGGGCTGCACTATGGCTACACCTTC. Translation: CASSSSGGLHYGYTF.

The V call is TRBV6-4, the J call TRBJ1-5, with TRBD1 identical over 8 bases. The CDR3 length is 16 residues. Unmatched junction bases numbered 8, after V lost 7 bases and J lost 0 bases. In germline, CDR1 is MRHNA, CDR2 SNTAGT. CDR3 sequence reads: CASTLDRGHSNQPQHF. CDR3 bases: TGTGCCAGCACTCTTGACAGGGGCCATAGCAATCAGCCCCAGCATTTT.

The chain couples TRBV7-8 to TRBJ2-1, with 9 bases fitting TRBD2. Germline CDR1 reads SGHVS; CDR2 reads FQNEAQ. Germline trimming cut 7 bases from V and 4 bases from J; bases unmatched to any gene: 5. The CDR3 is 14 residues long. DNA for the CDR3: TGTGCCAGCACCATAGCGGGAGTTTACAATGAGCAGTTCTTC. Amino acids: CASTIAGVYNEQFF.

The CDR3 DNA sequence: TGTGCCAGCGTCCGGGACAGGGCACAAGAGACCCAGTACTTC. It yields the protein CASVRDRAQETQYF. This sequence joins TRBV6-6 and TRBJ2-5; 9 bases are shared with TRBD1. V trimming: 8 bases; J trimming: 2 bases; junction bases outside the gene matches: 6. Germline values: CDR1 MNHNY, CDR2 SVGAGI (reference sequence). The CDR3 has 14 amino acids.

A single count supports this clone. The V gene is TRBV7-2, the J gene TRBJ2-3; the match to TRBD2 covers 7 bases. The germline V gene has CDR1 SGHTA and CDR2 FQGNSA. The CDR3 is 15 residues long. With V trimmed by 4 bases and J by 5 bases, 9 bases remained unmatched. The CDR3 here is CASSSVAGAGDTQYF. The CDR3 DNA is TGTGCCAGCAGCTCCGTCGCGGGAGCGGGAGATACGCAGTATTTT.

The CDR3 loop reads CASSSGLAGVNQETQYF. The DNA for the CDR3 is TGCGCCAGCAGCTCCGGACTAGCGGGAGTCAACCAAGAGACCCAGTACTTC. V gene TRBV5-1 combines with J gene TRBJ2-5, with 13 bases lining up with TRBD2. The CDR3 has 17 amino acids. The trim removed 3 bases at V and 0 bases at J, leaving 5 bases unmatched. Germline V gene sequence: CDR1 SGHRS, CDR2 YFSETQ. The variable domain in full, completed from reference TRBV5-1 and TRBJ2-5, reads KAGVTQTPRYLIKTRGQQVTLSCSPISGHRSVSWYQQTPGQGLQFLFEYFSETQRNKGNFPGRFSGRQFSNSRSEMNVSTLELGDSALYLCASSSGLAGVNQETQYFGPGTRLLVL.

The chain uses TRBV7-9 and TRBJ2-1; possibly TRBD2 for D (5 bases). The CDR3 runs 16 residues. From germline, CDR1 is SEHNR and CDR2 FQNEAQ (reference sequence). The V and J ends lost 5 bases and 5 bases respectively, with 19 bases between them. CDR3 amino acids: CASSPPRGSSDNEQFF. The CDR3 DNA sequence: TGTGCCAGCAGCCCACCTCGGGGTAGCTCAGACAATGAGCAGTTCTTC.

In DNA form, the CDR3 reads TGTGCCAGTCAGGGGGCCCCCTACAATGAGCAGTTCTTC. Protein sequence: CASQGAPYNEQFF. V and J are TRBV27 and TRBJ2-1; 8 nucleotides line up with TRBD1. Germline values: CDR1 MNHEY, CDR2 SMNVEV (reference sequence). V lost 9 bases, J lost 2 bases, and 3 bases stayed unmatched. The CDR3 sequence is 13 residues long.

CDR3 in DNA: TGCGCCAGCTCTCGGGAGATCCGCAGCGGTGGCACAGATACGCAGTATTTT. Amino acid sequence: CASSREIRSGGTDTQYF. V is TRBV5-1 and J is TRBJ2-3; a possible D gene is TRBD2 (6 bases). The germline gives CDR1 SGHRS, CDR2 YFSETQ. V was pared by 7 bases and J by 1 base, with 22 bases between. This CDR3 region has 17 residues. Based on the CDR3 plus reference TRBV5-1 and TRBJ2-3, the full variable domain is KAGVTQTPRYLIKTRGQQVTLSCSPISGHRSVSWYQQTPGQGLQFLFEYFSETQRNKGNFPGRFSGRQFSNSRSEMNVSTLELGDSALYLCASSREIRSGGTDTQYFGPGTRLTVL.

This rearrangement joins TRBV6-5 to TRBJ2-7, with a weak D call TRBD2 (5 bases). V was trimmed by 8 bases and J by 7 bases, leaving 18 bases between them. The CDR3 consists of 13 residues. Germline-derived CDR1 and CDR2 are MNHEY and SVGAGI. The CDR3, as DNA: TGTGCCAGCGGAAAGCGGCGCTACGTGGAGCAGTACTTC. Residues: CASGKRRYVEQYF.

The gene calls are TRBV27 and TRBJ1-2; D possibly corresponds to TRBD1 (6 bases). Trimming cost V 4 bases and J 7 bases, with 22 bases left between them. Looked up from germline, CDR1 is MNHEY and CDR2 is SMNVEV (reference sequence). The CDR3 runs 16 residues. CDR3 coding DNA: TGTGCCAGCAGTTCGGGGCATGGGGGGGCCTCTTTTGGCTACACCTTC. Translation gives CASSSGHGGASFGYTF.

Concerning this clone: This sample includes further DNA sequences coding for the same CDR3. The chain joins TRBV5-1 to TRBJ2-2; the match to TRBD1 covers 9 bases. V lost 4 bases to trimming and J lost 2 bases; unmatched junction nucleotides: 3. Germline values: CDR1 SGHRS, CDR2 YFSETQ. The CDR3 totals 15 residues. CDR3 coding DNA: TGCGCCAGCAGCCCGGACAGGGGTAACACCGGGGAGCTGTTTTTT. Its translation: CASSPDRGNTGELFF.

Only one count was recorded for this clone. Here the CDR3 DNA reads TGCGCCAGCAGCTCACATCCTCAGGGGGCTAACTATGGCTACACCTTC. Translated, it gives CASSSHPQGANYGYTF. V is TRBV5-1 and J is TRBJ1-2; 7 nucleotides line up with TRBD1. This CDR3 has 16 residues. V was clipped by 3 bases and J by 0 bases; unmatched bases: 8. CDR1 is SGHRS, CDR2 YFSETQ, per germline.

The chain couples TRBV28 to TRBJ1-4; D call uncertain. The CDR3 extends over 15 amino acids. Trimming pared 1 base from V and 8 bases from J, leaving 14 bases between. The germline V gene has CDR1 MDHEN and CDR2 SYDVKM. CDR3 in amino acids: CASSLSAGPREKLFF. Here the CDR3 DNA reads TGTGCCAGCAGTTTATCGGCCGGACCAAGAGAAAAACTGTTTTTT.